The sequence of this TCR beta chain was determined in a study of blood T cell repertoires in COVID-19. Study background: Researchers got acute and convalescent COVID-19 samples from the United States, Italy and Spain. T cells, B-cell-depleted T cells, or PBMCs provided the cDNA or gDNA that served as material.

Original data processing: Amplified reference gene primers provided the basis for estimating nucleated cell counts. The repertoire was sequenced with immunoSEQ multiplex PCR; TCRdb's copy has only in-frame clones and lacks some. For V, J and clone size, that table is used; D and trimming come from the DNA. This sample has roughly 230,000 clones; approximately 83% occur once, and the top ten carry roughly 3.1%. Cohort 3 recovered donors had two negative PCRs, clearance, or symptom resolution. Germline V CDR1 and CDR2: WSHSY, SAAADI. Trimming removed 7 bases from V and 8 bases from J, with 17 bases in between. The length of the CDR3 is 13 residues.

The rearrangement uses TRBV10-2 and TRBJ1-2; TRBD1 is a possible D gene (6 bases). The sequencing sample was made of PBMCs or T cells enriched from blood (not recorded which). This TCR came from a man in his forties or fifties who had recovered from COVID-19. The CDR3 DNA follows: TGCGCCAGCAACCAAAGGGGGGGCTGGGGCTACACCTTC. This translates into CASNQRGGWGYTF.